This T cell receptor (beta chain) was retrieved from a study of blood T cell repertoires in COVID-19. Whole-study context: Italy, Spain and the United States were the sources of the convalescent and acute COVID-19 samples. PBMCs, B-cell-depleted T cells, or T cells were the source of the cDNA or gDNA that made up the material.

The germline V gene has CDR1 SGHTA and CDR2 FQGNSA. The CDR3 is 12 amino acids. Trimming cost V 2 bases and J 9 bases, with 5 bases left between them. Clones were sequenced by immunoSEQ multiplex PCR, and TCRdb holds only the in-frame ones, with some missing. The sample consists of 250,000 or so clones, about 68% of them appearing once. V usage is TRBV7-2 and J usage is TRBJ1-6, with a weak D call TRBD1 (5 bases). Sequencing input: peripheral blood. The sequence was obtained from a woman of 80 years or more with acute or convalescent COVID-19. In DNA form, the CDR3 reads TGTGCCAGCAGCTTACAGGGTTCACCCCTCCACTTT. This codes for CASSLQGSPLHF.